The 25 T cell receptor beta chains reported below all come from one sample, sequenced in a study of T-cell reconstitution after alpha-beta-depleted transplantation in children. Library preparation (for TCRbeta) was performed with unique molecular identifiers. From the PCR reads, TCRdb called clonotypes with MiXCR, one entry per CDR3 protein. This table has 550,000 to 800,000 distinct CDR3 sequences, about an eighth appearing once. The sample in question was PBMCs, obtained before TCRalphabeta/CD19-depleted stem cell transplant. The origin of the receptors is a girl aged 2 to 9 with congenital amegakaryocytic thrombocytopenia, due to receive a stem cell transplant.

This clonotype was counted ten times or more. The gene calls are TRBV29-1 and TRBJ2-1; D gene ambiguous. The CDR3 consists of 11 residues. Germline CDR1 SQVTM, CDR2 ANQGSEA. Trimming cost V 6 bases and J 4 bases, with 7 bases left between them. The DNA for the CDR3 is TGCAGCGTGCGACATTACAATGAGCAGTTCTTC. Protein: CSVRHYNEQFF.

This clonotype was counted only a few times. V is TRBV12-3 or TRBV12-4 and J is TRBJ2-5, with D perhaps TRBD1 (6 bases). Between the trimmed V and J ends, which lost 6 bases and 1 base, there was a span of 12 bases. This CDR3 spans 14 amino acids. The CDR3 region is CASRRTGIQETQYF. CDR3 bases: TGTGCCAGCAGACGTACAGGGATCCAAGAGACCCAGTACTTC.

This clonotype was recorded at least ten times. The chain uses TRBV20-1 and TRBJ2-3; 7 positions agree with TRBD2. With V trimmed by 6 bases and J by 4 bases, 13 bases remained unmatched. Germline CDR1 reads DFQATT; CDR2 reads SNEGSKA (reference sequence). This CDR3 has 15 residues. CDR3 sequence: CSAQVTSAQADTQYF. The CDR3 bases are TGCAGTGCACAAGTAACTAGCGCGCAGGCAGATACGCAGTATTTT.

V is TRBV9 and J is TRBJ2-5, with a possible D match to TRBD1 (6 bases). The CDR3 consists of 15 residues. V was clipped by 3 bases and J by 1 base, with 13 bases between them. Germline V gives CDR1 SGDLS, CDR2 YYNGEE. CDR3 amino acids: CASSAGARIQETQYF. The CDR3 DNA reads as TGTGCCAGCAGCGCAGGGGCGAGAATCCAAGAGACCCAGTACTTC.

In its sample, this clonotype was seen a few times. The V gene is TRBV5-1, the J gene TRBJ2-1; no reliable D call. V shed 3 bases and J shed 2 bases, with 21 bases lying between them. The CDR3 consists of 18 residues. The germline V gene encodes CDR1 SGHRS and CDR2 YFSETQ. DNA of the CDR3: TGCGCCAGCAGCTCCGCTGAACGATCATATAGGACCTACAATGAGCAGTTCTTC. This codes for CASSSAERSYRTYNEQFF.

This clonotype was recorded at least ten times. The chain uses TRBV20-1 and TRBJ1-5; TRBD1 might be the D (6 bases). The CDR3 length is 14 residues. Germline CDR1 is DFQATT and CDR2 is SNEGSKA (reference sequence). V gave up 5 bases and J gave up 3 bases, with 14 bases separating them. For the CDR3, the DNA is TGCAGTGCTCCCAAAGGGGGGATCAATCAGCCCCAGCATTTT. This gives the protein CSAPKGGINQPQHF.

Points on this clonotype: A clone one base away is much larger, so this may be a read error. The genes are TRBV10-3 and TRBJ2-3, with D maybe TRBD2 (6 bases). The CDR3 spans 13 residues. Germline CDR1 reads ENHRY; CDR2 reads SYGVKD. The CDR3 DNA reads TGTGCCGGCGGACTAAGTGCCACAGATACGCCGTATTTT. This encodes CAGGLSATDTPYF.

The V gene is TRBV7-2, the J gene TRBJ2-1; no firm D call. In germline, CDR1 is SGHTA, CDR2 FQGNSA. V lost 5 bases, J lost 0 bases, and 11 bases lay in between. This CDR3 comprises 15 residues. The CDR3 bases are TGTGCCAGCAGCCTAATATCCTTCTCCTACAATGAGCAGTTCTTC. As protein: CASSLISFSYNEQFF.

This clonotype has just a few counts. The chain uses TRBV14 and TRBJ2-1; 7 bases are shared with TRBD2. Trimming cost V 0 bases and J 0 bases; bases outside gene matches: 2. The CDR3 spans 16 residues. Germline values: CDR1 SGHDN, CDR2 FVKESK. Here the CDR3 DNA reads TGTGCCAGCAGCCAAGATGTAGCGGGCTCCTACAATGAGCAGTTCTTC. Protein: CASSQDVAGSYNEQFF.

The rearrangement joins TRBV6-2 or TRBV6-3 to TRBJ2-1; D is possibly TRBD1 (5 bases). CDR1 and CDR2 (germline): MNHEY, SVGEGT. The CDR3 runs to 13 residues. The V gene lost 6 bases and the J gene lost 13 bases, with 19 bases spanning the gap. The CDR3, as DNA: TGTGCCAGCAGGATACAGGCGGCGGAGACCCAGTTCTTC. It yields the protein CASRIQAAETQFF.

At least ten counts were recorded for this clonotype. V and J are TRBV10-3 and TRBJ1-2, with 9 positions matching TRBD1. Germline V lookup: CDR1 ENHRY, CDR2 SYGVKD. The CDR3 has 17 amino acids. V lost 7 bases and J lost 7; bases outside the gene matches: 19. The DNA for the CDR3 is TGTGCCATCACTGACTCCGGGACAGGGAAGGTTAGGCGTGGCTACACCTTC. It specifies CAITDSGTGKVRRGYTF.

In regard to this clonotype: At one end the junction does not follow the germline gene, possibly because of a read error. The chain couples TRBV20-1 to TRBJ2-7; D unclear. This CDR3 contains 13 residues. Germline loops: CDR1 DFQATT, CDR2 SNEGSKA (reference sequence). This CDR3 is CSARVGSTYEQHF. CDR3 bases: TGCAGTGCTAGAGTTGGCAGCACCTACGAGCAGCACTTC.

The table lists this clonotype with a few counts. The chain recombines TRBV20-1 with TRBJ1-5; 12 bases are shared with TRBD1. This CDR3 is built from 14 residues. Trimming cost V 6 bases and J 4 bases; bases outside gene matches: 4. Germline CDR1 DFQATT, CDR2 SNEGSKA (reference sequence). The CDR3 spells CSATGQGANQPQHF. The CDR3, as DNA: TGCAGTGCAACGGGACAGGGGGCTAATCAGCCCCAGCATTTT.

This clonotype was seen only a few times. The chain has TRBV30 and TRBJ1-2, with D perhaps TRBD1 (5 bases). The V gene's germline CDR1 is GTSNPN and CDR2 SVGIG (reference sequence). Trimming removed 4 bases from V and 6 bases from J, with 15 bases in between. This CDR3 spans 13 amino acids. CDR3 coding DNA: TGTGCCTGGACTCCGGGACTGCCGCATGGCTACACCTTC. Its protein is CAWTPGLPHGYTF.

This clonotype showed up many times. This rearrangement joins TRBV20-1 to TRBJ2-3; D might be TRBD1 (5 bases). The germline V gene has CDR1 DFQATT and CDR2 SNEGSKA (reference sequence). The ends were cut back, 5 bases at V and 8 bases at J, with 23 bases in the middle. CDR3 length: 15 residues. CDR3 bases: TGCAGTGCTCCCGAAGGGGCAATCCCCCTAGGTACGCAGTATTTT. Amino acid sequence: CSAPEGAIPLGTQYF.

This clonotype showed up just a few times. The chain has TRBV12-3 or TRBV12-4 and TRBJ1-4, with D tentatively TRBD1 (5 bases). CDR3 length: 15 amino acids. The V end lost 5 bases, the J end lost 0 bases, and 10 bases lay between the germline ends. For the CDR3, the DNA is TGTGCCAGCAGTCTCCGGGGCGCAACTAATGAAAAACTGTTTTTT. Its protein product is CASSLRGATNEKLFF.

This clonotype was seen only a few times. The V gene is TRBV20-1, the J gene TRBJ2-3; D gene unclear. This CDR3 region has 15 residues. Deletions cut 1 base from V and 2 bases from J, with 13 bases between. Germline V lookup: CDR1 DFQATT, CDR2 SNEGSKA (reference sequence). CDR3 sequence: CSARVTGFYTDTQYF. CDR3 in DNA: TGCAGTGCTAGAGTAACCGGGTTTTACACAGATACGCAGTATTTT.

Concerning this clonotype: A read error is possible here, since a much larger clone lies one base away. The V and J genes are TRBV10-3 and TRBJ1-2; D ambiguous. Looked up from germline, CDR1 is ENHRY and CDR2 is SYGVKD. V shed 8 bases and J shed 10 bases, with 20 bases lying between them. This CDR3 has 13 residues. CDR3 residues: CAILRNQWGDYTF. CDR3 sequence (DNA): TGTGCCATCTTAAGGAACCAATGGGGTGACTACACCTTC.

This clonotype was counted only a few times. CDR3 residues: CASSGVGEVDEQYF. As DNA, the CDR3 is TGTGCCAGCAGTGGTGTGGGGGAGGTCGACGAGCAGTACTTC. The chain has TRBV25-1 and TRBJ2-7; tentatively, D is TRBD2 (6 bases). Germline assignment: CDR1 MGHDK and CDR2 SYGVNS. Trimming left V 4 bases short and J 5 bases short, with 15 bases between. This CDR3 is 14 amino acids long.

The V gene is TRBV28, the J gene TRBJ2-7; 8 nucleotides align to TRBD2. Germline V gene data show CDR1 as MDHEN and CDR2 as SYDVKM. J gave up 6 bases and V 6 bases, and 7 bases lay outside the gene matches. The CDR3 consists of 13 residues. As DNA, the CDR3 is TGTGCCAGCAGACCAGCGGGAGAGGGCGAGCAGTACTTC. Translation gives CASRPAGEGEQYF.

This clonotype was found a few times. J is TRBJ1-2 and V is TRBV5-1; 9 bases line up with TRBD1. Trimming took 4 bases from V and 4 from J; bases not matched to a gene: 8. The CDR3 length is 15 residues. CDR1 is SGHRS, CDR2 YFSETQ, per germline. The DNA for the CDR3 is TGCGCCAGCAGCACCGGGACAGGGAGGGCCTATGGCTACACCTTC. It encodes CASSTGTGRAYGYTF.

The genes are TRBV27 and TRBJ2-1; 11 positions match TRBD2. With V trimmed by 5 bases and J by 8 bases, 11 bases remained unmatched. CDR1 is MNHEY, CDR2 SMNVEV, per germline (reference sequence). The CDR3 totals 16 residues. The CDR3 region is CASSPLLAGGFDEQFF. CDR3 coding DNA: TGTGCCAGCAGTCCCCTCCTAGCGGGAGGCTTTGATGAGCAGTTCTTC.

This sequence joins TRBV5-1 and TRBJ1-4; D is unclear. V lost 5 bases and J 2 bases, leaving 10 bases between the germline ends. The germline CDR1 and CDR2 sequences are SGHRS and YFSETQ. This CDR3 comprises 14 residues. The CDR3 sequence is CASSFGVTNEKLFF. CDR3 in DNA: TGCGCCAGCAGTTTCGGGGTTACTAATGAAAAACTGTTTTTT.

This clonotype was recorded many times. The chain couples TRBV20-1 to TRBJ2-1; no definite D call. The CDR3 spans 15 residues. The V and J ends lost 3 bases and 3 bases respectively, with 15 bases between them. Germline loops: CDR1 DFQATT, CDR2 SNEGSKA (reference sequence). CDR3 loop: CSASWSADIYNEQFF. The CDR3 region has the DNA TGCAGTGCTAGTTGGTCTGCCGATATCTACAATGAGCAGTTCTTC.

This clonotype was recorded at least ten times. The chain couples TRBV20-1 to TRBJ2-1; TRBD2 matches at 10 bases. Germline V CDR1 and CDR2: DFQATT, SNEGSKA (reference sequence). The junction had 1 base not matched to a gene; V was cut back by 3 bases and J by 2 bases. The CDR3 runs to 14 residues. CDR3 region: CSARGLATYNEQFF. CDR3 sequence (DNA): TGCAGTGCTAGGGGACTAGCGACCTACAATGAGCAGTTCTTC.